The 14 T cell receptor beta chains given below trace back to one sample, sequenced in a study of OX40 agonist ivuxolimab in advanced cancers. Some clones are missing from TCRdb's copy, which holds only in-frame ones; the method was immunoSEQ multiplex PCR. The sample has roughly 40,000 clones; about 88% are singletons. The material was CD4+ or CD8+ T cells sorted from blood, obtained in a trial of the OX40 agonist ivuxolimab. Receptor source: an adult with an advanced solid tumor such as melanoma, head and neck, liver or kidney cancer.

The chain uses TRBV6-5 and TRBJ2-7; 9 bases are shared with TRBD2. The V segment lost 2 bases and the J segment 5 bases; nucleotides outside the gene matches: 10. Germline-derived CDR1 and CDR2 are MNHEY and SVGAGI. The CDR3 totals 16 residues. This CDR3 reads CASSYRATSGFNEQYF. In DNA, the CDR3 is TGTGCCAGCAGTTACAGGGCGACTAGCGGTTTCAACGAGCAGTACTTC.

The V call is TRBV10-3, the J call TRBJ2-7; 10 bases are a match to TRBD1. CDR3 length: 14 amino acids. V shed 6 bases, J shed 5 bases, and the junction held 7 bases outside the gene matches. Germline assignment: CDR1 ENHRY and CDR2 SYGVKD. The CDR3 coding sequence is TGTGCCATCAGACCTAGACAGGGGGCTGACGAGCAGTACTTC. Protein product: CAIRPRQGADEQYF.

This chain uses TRBV14 with TRBJ2-3; TRBD2 might be the D (5 bases). Germline lookup yields CDR1 SGHDN and CDR2 FVKESK. V was cut by 3 bases and J by 6 bases, with 16 bases left in between. The CDR3 runs 15 residues. The DNA of the CDR3 is TGTGCCAGCAGCCAGGGAGCCGGCGCTTTTGATACGCAGTATTTT. It yields the protein CASSQGAGAFDTQYF.

The chain couples TRBV18 to TRBJ2-5, with no clear D. CDR1 KGHSH and CDR2 LQKENI come from the germline V gene. Deletions cut 3 bases from V and 1 base from J, with 9 bases between. The CDR3 sequence is 14 residues long. CDR3 sequence (DNA): TGTGCCAGCTCACCGCAGAATTCCCAAGAGACCCAGTACTTC. It yields the protein CASSPQNSQETQYF.

The rearrangement uses TRBV4-1 and TRBJ1-5; the D is unclear. CDR3 length: 15 amino acids. Germline values: CDR1 MGHRA, CDR2 YSYEKL. Trimming pared 3 bases from V and 0 bases from J, leaving 9 bases between. CDR3 amino acids: CASSHGRLSNQPQHF. The DNA of the CDR3 is TGCGCCAGCAGCCATGGACGGCTTAGCAATCAGCCCCAGCATTTT.

This clone appeared once. The chain combines TRBV4-1 with TRBJ1-5; D remains unclear. Trimming took 0 bases from V and 9 from J, leaving 9 bases between them. The CDR3 is 13 amino acids. CDR1 and CDR2 (germline): MGHRA, YSYEKL. CDR3 residues: CASSQDDRLPQHF. The CDR3 nucleotides are TGCGCCAGCAGCCAAGATGATAGGCTGCCCCAGCATTTT.

The V call is TRBV5-1, the J call TRBJ2-2; 9 bases map to TRBD1. The CDR3 covers 14 residues. The germline V gene encodes CDR1 SGHRS and CDR2 YFSETQ. J lost 4 bases, V lost 5 bases, and 3 bases had no gene match. CDR3 DNA sequence: TGCGCCAGCAGAGGGACAGGGCGCACCGGGGAGCTGTTTTTT. Translating gives CASRGTGRTGELFF.

The CDR3 is CASSPVTGQGRYGYTF. The CDR3 nucleotides are TGTGCCAGCAGCCCAGTTACGGGACAGGGGAGATATGGCTACACCTTC. The chain joins TRBV14 to TRBJ1-2; TRBD1 matches at 10 bases. Looked up from germline, CDR1 is SGHDN and CDR2 is FVKESK. Trimming took 4 bases from V and 5 from J; bases not matched to a gene: 10. The CDR3 is 16 residues long.

The gene calls are TRBV5-4 and TRBJ2-3; D unresolved. The CDR3 is 15 residues long. V shed 5 bases and J shed 2 bases, with 15 bases lying between them. CDR1 is SGHNT, CDR2 YYREEE, per germline (reference sequence). The CDR3 nucleotides are TGTGCCAGCAGATCCCGGGCTGCCTTCACAGATACGCAGTATTTT. This encodes CASRSRAAFTDTQYF.

The chain employs TRBV4-1 and TRBJ2-5, with D perhaps being TRBD1 or TRBD2 (5 bases each). The J call may be in error: the DNA end matches TRBJ2-7 better. The CDR3 runs to 14 residues. The V gene's germline CDR1 is MGHRA and CDR2 YSYEKL. The CDR3 DNA reads TGCGCCAGCAGTAGGGGAGCAGTGGGCTACGAGCAGTACTTC. Amino acids: CASSRGAVGYEQYF.

V is TRBV28 and J is TRBJ2-1; TRBD1 matches 9 bases. The germline V gene encodes CDR1 MDHEN and CDR2 SYDVKM. V lost 2 bases and J lost 4; bases outside the gene matches: 6. The CDR3 consists of 16 residues. The CDR3 spells CASSLPGTGLYNEQFF. The CDR3 bases are TGTGCCAGCAGTTTACCCGGGACAGGGCTTTACAATGAGCAGTTCTTC.

The chain has TRBV6-5 and TRBJ1-2; 7 bases are a match to TRBD1. The CDR3 is made up of 13 amino acids. Germline assignment: CDR1 MNHEY and CDR2 SVGAGI. J gave up 7 bases and V 6 bases, and 8 bases lay outside the gene matches. The CDR3: CASRAQGIGGYTF. CDR3 nucleotides: TGTGCCAGCAGGGCACAGGGGATTGGTGGCTACACCTTC.

The genes are TRBV29-1 and TRBJ2-1; TRBD1 matches 9 bases. CDR1 and CDR2 from the germline V gene are SQVTM and ANQGSEA. The junction had 5 bases not matched to a gene; V was cut back by 4 bases and J by 4 bases. This CDR3 is 14 amino acids long. Here the CDR3 DNA reads TGCAGCGTTGGTGGGACAGGGTCTTACAATGAGCAGTTCTTC. It is translated as CSVGGTGSYNEQFF.

The chain joins TRBV6-1 to TRBJ1-2; 9 bases fit TRBD1. Trimming took 10 bases from V and 6 from J; bases not matched to a gene: 6. The CDR3 runs 12 residues. Germline loops: CDR1 MNHNS, CDR2 SASEGT. The CDR3 loop is CATARDRDGYTF. Written as DNA, the CDR3 is TGTGCCACCGCCCGGGACAGGGATGGCTACACCTTC.